This T cell receptor beta chain was sequenced for a study of cytomegalovirus exposure and HLA in healthy donors. The PCR made use of 60 Vbeta and 13 Jbeta primers. This table comes from immunoSEQ multiplex PCR, and its TCRdb copy is limited to in-frame clones, with some not included. In the table there are 100,000 to 150,000 clones, around 70% of which are singletons. The donors, nominally healthy at sampling, likely had unrecorded immune exposures. The CDR3 spans 15 residues. Germline V gene lookup returns CDR1 SGHTA and CDR2 FQGNSA. Trimming left V 1 base short and J 1 base short, with 8 bases between.

V usage is TRBV7-2 and J usage is TRBJ1-5; D gene unclear. The sequence was collected from a male donor in good health and CMV-seronegative. Sequencing used PBMCs. Here the CDR3 DNA reads TGTGCCAGCAGCTTAGGAGGATACAGCAATCAGCCCCAGCATTTT. Its translation is CASSLGGYSNQPQHF.